This entry lists 18 T cell receptor beta chains sequenced from one sample in a study of blood T cells in healthy people across ages (dated by TCRdb to the mid-2010s). Receptors were amplified or captured by 5' RACE. Instrument on record: Illumina HiSeq 2500. A second PCR of roughly 6 to 11 cycles was run with a J-beta primer mix and a sample-barcoded 5' primer. In TCRdb, the public reads were trimmed at Q25 with fastp and aligned with MiXCR, with productive beta chains retained. Identical CDR3 protein sequences are pooled into one entry, listed with their most common genes and DNA. For this sample there are 1.5 million to 1.9 million distinct CDR3 sequences; roughly 43% appear just once. The top ten clonotypes cover just over 4% of the sample. The sequenced material came from blood. These receptors were collected from a young woman in good health.

CDR3 sequence: CASRAASGRAGYNEQFF. The CDR3 nucleotides read TGTGCCAGCAGGGCGGCTAGCGGGAGGGCCGGGTACAATGAGCAGTTCTTC. The chain combines TRBV25-1 with TRBJ2-1; 12 bases are shared with TRBD2. V trimming: 6 bases; J trimming: 4 bases; junction bases outside the gene matches: 10. Germline lookup yields CDR1 MGHDK and CDR2 SYGVNS. The CDR3 runs to 17 residues.

This clonotype turned up a few times. The V gene is TRBV7-2, the J gene TRBJ2-3; D is undetermined. V dropped 3 bases and J dropped 0 bases, with 10 bases sitting between them. Per germline, CDR1 SGHTA and CDR2 FQGNSA. CDR3 length: 15 residues. The CDR3 loop is CASSFRGTSTDTQYF. In DNA, the CDR3 is TGTGCCAGCAGCTTTCGCGGAACTAGCACAGATACGCAGTATTTT. The variable domain in full, with the rest retrieved from reference TRBV7-2 and TRBJ2-3, is GAGVSQSPSNKVTEKGKDVELRCDPISGHTALYWYRQSLGQGLEFLIYFQGNSAPDKSGLPSDRFSAERTGGSVSTLTIQRTQQEDSAVYLCASSFRGTSTDTQYFGPGTRLTVL.

This clonotype occurred a few times. V usage is TRBV10-3 and J usage is TRBJ1-2; D is unresolved. Germline V gene lookup returns CDR1 ENHRY and CDR2 SYGVKD. Trimming cost V 8 bases and J 8 bases, with 18 bases left between them. The CDR3 length is 13 residues. The CDR3 DNA follows: TGTGCCATCGGACCCGGACTTCCCGGGGGCTACACCTTC. This encodes CAIGPGLPGGYTF.

This rearrangement joins TRBV15 to TRBJ1-1; tentative D call: TRBD1 (5 bases). Trimming took 3 bases from V and 6 from J, leaving 14 bases between them. The CDR3 is made up of 14 amino acids. Germline CDR1 LNHNV, CDR2 YYDKDF (reference sequence). CDR3 coding DNA: TGTGCCACCAGCAGTATGGGGGGGACGGCTGAAGCTTTCTTT. As protein: CATSSMGGTAEAFF.

The J gene is TRBJ2-7, the V gene TRBV27; TRBD1 or TRBD2 may be the D gene (6 bases each). Trimming removed 3 bases from V and 0 bases from J, with 18 bases in between. Germline loops: CDR1 MNHEY, CDR2 SMNVEV (reference sequence). The CDR3 is made up of 17 amino acids. For the CDR3, the DNA is TGTGCCAGCAGTTTGAGGGGGGTCTCCGGGGACTCCTACGAGCAGTACTTC. Translated, it gives CASSLRGVSGDSYEQYF.

The chain joins TRBV7-2 to TRBJ2-4; 7 bases align to TRBD1. The germline V gene has CDR1 SGHTA and CDR2 FQGNSA. Unmatched junction bases numbered 3, after V lost 5 bases and J lost 5 bases. This CDR3 has 13 residues. The CDR3 spells CASSQDRENIQYF. CDR3 sequence (DNA): TGTGCCAGCAGCCAAGACAGGGAAAACATTCAGTACTTC. Looking up the rest from reference TRBV7-2 and TRBJ2-4 gives the full variable domain: GAGVSQSPSNKVTEKGKDVELRCDPISGHTALYWYRQSLGQGLEFLIYFQGNSAPDKSGLPSDRFSAERTGGSVSTLTIQRTQQEDSAVYLCASSQDRENIQYFGAGTRLSVL.

This clonotype has only a few counts. The gene calls are TRBV6-2 or TRBV6-3 and TRBJ1-1; D remains ambiguous. Germline V CDR1 and CDR2: MNHEY, SVGEGT. With 4 bases removed from V and 1 base from J, the gap between germline ends came to 10 bases. CDR3 size: 14 residues. The CDR3 bases are TGTGCCAGCAGTTTTAGACACTCGAACACTGAAGCTTTCTTT. Translated: CASSFRHSNTEAFF.

This clonotype appeared once. The chain joins TRBV5-1 to TRBJ2-7, with TRBD2 matching over 9 bases. The ends lost 2 bases at V and 7 bases at J; junction bases unmatched: 16. This CDR3 has 17 residues. In germline, CDR1 is SGHRS, CDR2 YFSETQ. This chain's CDR3 is CASSFGTSRSGSGEQYF. The CDR3 bases are TGCGCCAGCAGCTTTGGGACTAGCAGATCGGGATCGGGGGAGCAGTACTTC.

The rearrangement uses TRBV12-5 and TRBJ2-3; tentatively, D is TRBD2 (6 bases). This CDR3 contains 13 residues. Germline V gives CDR1 LGHNT, CDR2 FRNRAP. Trimming took 1 base from V and 6 from J, leaving 8 bases between them. This chain's CDR3 is CASGLDLADTQYF. The CDR3 nucleotides are TGTGCTAGTGGTTTGGACCTAGCGGATACGCAGTATTTT.

V and J are TRBV10-2 and TRBJ2-5, with TRBD2 identical over 10 bases. Germline CDR1 is WSHSY and CDR2 is SAAADI. The CDR3 is 15 amino acids. Trimming cost V 10 bases and J 5 bases; bases outside gene matches: 13. DNA of the CDR3: TGCGCCACCACACCGGGACTAGCGTATTTGGAGACCCAGTACTTC. This gives the protein CATTPGLAYLETQYF.

In its sample, this clonotype was seen many times. The chain uses TRBV30 and TRBJ2-3; a possible D gene is TRBD2 (5 bases). Trimming took 0 bases from V and 2 from J, leaving 12 bases between them. The CDR3 has 15 residues. Germline V gene sequence: CDR1 GTSNPN, CDR2 SVGIG (reference sequence). The CDR3 reads CAWSVLAGPTDTQYF. The CDR3, as DNA: TGTGCCTGGAGTGTCCTCGCGGGCCCCACAGATACGCAGTATTTT.

There are a few counts of this clonotype. The chain employs TRBV12-3 or TRBV12-4 and TRBJ2-1; TRBD1 matches at 7 bases. CDR3 length equals 14 residues. The ends lost 7 bases at V and 4 bases at J; junction bases unmatched: 7. The CDR3 nucleotides read TGTGCCAGCACGTACAGGGGTACTTACAATGAGCAGTTCTTC. This gives the protein CASTYRGTYNEQFF.

The CDR3 sequence is CSARQSSYEQYF. CDR3 coding DNA: TGCAGTGCAAGACAGAGCTCCTACGAGCAGTACTTC. The chain links TRBV20-1 to TRBJ2-7, with TRBD1 as a possible D gene (5 bases). The CDR3 has 12 amino acids. Germline V gives CDR1 DFQATT, CDR2 SNEGSKA (reference sequence). V was trimmed by 6 bases and J by 0 bases, leaving 9 bases between them.

This clonotype has a handful of counts. This sequence joins TRBV6-5 and TRBJ2-5, with 7 bases fitting TRBD2. Trimming took 0 bases from V and 5 from J; bases not matched to a gene: 3. CDR3 length equals 14 residues. From germline, CDR1 is MNHEY and CDR2 SVGAGI. CDR3 DNA sequence: TGTGCCAGCAGTTACTCGGCGGGAGTGGAGACCCAGTACTTC. It yields the protein CASSYSAGVETQYF.

This clonotype was picked up many times. This chain joins TRBV15 and TRBJ1-5; a possible D gene is TRBD1 (5 bases). Per the germline V gene, CDR1 is LNHNV and CDR2 is YYDKDF (reference sequence). The V end was cut by 5 bases, the J end by 5 bases, with 16 bases between. The CDR3 has 15 amino acids. In DNA form, the CDR3 reads TGTGCCACCAGCGCCGGGACCCTGAAAGATCAGCCCCAGCATTTT. It encodes CATSAGTLKDQPQHF.

This chain uses TRBV25-1 with TRBJ1-4, with D hard to call. The CDR3 has 17 residues. Deletions cut 10 bases from V and 0 bases from J, with 21 bases between. The germline V gene encodes CDR1 MGHDK and CDR2 SYGVNS. The CDR3 DNA is TGTGCCATCTACCCCGGAAAAGGGTTCTCAACTAATGAAAAACTGTTTTTT. Protein product: CAIYPGKGFSTNEKLFF. Using reference TRBV25-1 and TRBJ1-4 for the parts outside the CDR3, the full variable domain is EADIYQTPRYLVIGTGKKITLECSQTMGHDKMYWYQQDPGMELHLIHYSYGVNSTEKGDLSSESTVSRIRTEHFPLTLESARPSHTSQYLCAIYPGKGFSTNEKLFFGSGTQLSVL.

The V gene is TRBV5-1, the J gene TRBJ2-7; 7 bases fit TRBD2. This CDR3 has 15 amino acids. CDR1 SGHRS and CDR2 YFSETQ come from the germline V gene. Trimming at V came to 2 bases and at J to 7 bases, leaving 12 bases not matched to a gene. DNA for the CDR3: TGCGCCAGCAGCTTCAGCCGAGGACTAGGGCTTGAGCAGTACTTC. This encodes CASSFSRGLGLEQYF.

This clonotype was seen a few times. This chain connects TRBV6-1 to TRBJ1-2; unclear D gene. The CDR3 sequence is 13 residues long. V gave up 10 bases and J gave up 0 bases, with 12 bases separating them. CDR1 is MNHNS, CDR2 SASEGT, per germline. CDR3 residues: CATLRPTNYGYTF. The CDR3 coding sequence is TGTGCCACCCTTCGGCCCACTAACTATGGCTACACCTTC.